This TCR beta chain was sequenced in a study of early T cells in non-severe SARS-CoV-2 infection. Germline V CDR1 and CDR2: SQVTM, ANQGSEA. The CDR3 consists of 13 residues. The trim removed 6 bases at V and 3 bases at J, leaving 4 bases unmatched. Each single cDNA molecule received a unique molecular identifier. TCRdb itself ran the 5' RACE reads through MiXCR, one entry per CDR3 protein. The table records 65,000 to 75,000 distinct CDR3 sequences, about 12% of them present only once. This clonotype appeared many times. The specimen sequenced was whole blood. The chain has TRBV29-1 and TRBJ2-5; the match to TRBD1 covers 10 bases. The clonotype comes from an adult who was a healthcare worker with PCR-confirmed SARS-CoV-2 infection or an uninfected control (not recorded which). Written as DNA, the CDR3 is TGCAGCGTCGACAGGGGGCTGGAAGAGACCCAGTACTTC. Its translation is CSVDRGLEETQYF.